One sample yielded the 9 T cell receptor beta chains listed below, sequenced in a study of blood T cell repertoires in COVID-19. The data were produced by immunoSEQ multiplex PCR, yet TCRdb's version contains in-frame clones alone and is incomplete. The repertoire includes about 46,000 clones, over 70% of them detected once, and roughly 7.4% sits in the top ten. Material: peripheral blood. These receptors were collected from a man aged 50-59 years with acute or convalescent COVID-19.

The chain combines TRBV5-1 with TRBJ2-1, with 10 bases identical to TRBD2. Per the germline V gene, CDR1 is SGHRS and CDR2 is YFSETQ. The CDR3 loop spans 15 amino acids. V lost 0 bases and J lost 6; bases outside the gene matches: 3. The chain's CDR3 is CASSLVASGSNEQFF. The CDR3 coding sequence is TGCGCCAGCAGCTTGGTGGCTAGCGGGAGCAATGAGCAGTTCTTC.

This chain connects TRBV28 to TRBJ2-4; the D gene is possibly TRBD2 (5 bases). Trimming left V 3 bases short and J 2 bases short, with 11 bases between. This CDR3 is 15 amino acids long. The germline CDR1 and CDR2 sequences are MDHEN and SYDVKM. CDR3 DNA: TGTGCCAGCAGTTTCACTCCGGGGACCAAAAACATTCAGTACTTC. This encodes CASSFTPGTKNIQYF.

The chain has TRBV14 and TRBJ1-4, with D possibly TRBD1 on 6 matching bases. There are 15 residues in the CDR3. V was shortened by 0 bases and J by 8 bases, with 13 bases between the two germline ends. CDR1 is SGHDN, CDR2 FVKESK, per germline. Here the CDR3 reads CASSQDLRGREKLFF. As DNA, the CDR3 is TGTGCCAGCAGCCAAGATCTCAGGGGCCGGGAAAAACTGTTTTTT. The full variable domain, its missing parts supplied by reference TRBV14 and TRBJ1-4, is EAGVTQFPSHSVIEKGQTVTLRCDPISGHDNLYWYRRVMGKEIKFLLHFVKESKQDESGMPNNRFLAERTGGTYSTLKVQPAELEDSGVYFCASSQDLRGREKLFFGSGTQLSVL.

The CDR3 loop is CASSYYGGVSETQYF. The CDR3 DNA follows: TGTGCCAGCAGTTACTACGGGGGGGTTTCAGAGACCCAGTACTTC. This chain uses TRBV6-5 with TRBJ2-5, with TRBD2 matching 8 bases. Looked up from germline, CDR1 is MNHEY and CDR2 is SVGAGI. The CDR3 loop spans 15 amino acids. J gave up 4 bases and V 1 base, and 5 bases lay outside the gene matches.

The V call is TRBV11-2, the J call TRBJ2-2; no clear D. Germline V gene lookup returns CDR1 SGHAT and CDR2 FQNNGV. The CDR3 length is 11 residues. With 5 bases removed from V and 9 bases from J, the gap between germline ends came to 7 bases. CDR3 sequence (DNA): TGTGCCAGCAGCCCCCACAGGGAGCTGTTTTTT. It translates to CASSPHRELFF.

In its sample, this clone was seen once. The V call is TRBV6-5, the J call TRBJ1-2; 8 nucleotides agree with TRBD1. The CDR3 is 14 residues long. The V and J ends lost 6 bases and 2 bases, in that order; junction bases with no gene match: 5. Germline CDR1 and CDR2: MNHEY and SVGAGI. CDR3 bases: TGTGCCAGCAGACTACAGGGGGTAAACTATGGCTACACCTTC. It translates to CASRLQGVNYGYTF.

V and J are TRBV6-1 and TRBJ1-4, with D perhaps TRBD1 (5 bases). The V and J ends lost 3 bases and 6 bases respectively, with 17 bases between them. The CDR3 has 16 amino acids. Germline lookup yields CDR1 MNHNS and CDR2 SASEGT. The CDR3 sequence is CASSDQRPRGDEKLFF. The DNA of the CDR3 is TGTGCCAGCAGTGACCAGAGGCCGCGGGGCGATGAAAAACTGTTTTTT.

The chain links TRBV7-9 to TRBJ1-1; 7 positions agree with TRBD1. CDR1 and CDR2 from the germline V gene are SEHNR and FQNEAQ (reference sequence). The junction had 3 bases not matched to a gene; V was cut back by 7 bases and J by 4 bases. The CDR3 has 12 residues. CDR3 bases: TGTGCCAGCACCTCAGGGGGCACTGAAGCTTTCTTT. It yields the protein CASTSGGTEAFF.

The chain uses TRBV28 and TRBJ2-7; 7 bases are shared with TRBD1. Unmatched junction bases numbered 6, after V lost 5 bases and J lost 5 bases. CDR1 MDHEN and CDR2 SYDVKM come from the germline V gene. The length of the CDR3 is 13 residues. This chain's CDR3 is CASSLRTGNEQYF. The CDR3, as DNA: TGTGCCAGCAGTCTGAGGACAGGCAACGAGCAGTACTTC.